One and the same sample provided the 13 T cell receptor beta chains below, sequenced in a study of T cell responses to AZD1222 COVID-19 vaccine. Sequenced by immunoSEQ multiplex PCR; TCRdb stores in-frame clones only, minus some. Among 160,000 or so clones listed, around 87% were seen once. The source material was peripheral blood, sampled 28 days after the second AZD1222 dose. These receptors were collected from an adult who received the AZD1222 COVID-19 vaccine.

The chain links TRBV6-5 to TRBJ1-5, with D uncertain. Germline V gene data show CDR1 as MNHEY and CDR2 as SVGAGI. The V end was cut by 4 bases, the J end by 6 bases, with 13 bases between. CDR3 length equals 14 residues. The chain's CDR3 is CASSSTFSGQPQHF. DNA of the CDR3: TGTGCCAGCAGTTCCACCTTTTCGGGTCAGCCCCAGCATTTT.

This chain links TRBV24-1 with TRBJ2-7; 10 bases fit TRBD1. J was trimmed by 5 bases and V by 10 bases; bases with no gene match: 10. From germline, CDR1 is KGHDR and CDR2 SFDVKD. The CDR3 consists of 14 residues. The CDR3 here is CATHLGDRGNEQYF. CDR3 sequence (DNA): TGTGCCACTCACCTCGGGGACAGGGGTAACGAGCAGTACTTC.

The chain couples TRBV5-4 to TRBJ1-2; 7 bases match TRBD1. The germline gives CDR1 SGHNT, CDR2 YYREEE (reference sequence). J gave up 4 bases and V 5 bases, and 5 bases lay outside the gene matches. The CDR3 totals 13 residues. CDR3 nucleotide sequence: TGTGCCAGCAGACCAGGGGGAGGCTATGGCTACACCTTC. Its protein product is CASRPGGGYGYTF.

The rearrangement uses TRBV4-1 and TRBJ2-1; 8 nucleotides line up with TRBD2. V lost 6 bases, J lost 6 bases, and 16 bases stayed unmatched. Germline-derived CDR1 and CDR2 are MGHRA and YSYEKL. CDR3 size: 17 residues. Here the CDR3 reads CASSSDHGLRGGNEQFF. DNA of the CDR3: TGCGCCAGCAGTTCGGACCACGGACTCCGGGGGGGCAATGAGCAGTTCTTC.

The rearrangement links TRBV5-3 to TRBJ1-6; D is unclear. TRBV5-3 is an open reading frame whose function is uncertain. V was pared by 6 bases and J by 10 bases, with 5 bases between. The CDR3 is made up of 10 amino acids. The CDR3 here is CARILSPLHF. CDR3 DNA sequence: TGTGCCAGAATATTATCACCCCTCCACTTT.

The V and J genes are TRBV5-6 and TRBJ1-6; D is perhaps TRBD1 (6 bases). The CDR3 is 16 amino acids. CDR1 and CDR2 (germline): SGHDT, YYEEEE. Trimming took off 4 bases at V and 7 bases at J, with 18 bases between the two ends. CDR3 nucleotide sequence: TGTGCCAGCAGCACTAAAACAGGGACCGCGAATTCACCCCTCCACTTT. This codes for CASSTKTGTANSPLHF.

This clone was counted once. The chain carries TRBV11-2 and TRBJ1-2, with D possibly matching TRBD1 (6 bases). CDR3 length: 13 residues. V was pared by 2 bases and J by 3 bases, with 7 bases between. The germline gives CDR1 SGHAT, CDR2 FQNNGV. CDR3 sequence reads: CASSLRTDYGYTF. CDR3 in DNA: TGTGCCAGCAGCTTAAGGACAGACTATGGCTACACCTTC.

The CDR3 sequence: CASSLSRGNGYTF. Here the CDR3 DNA reads TGTGCCAGCAGTTTAAGTAGGGGTAATGGCTACACCTTC. The chain has TRBV28 and TRBJ1-2, with D perhaps TRBD1 (5 bases). This CDR3 has 13 amino acids. Per germline, CDR1 MDHEN and CDR2 SYDVKM. Trimming left V 2 bases short and J 6 bases short, with 10 bases between.

This clone appeared a single time. This chain joins TRBV4-1 and TRBJ1-1; perhaps TRBD1 as D (6 bases). From germline, CDR1 is MGHRA and CDR2 YSYEKL. This CDR3 has 14 amino acids. V dropped 5 bases and J dropped 3 bases, with 13 bases sitting between them. CDR3: CASSKQGYDTEAFF. CDR3 DNA sequence: TGCGCCAGCAGCAAACAGGGTTATGACACTGAAGCTTTCTTT.

This chain connects TRBV9 to TRBJ1-1; D not certain. The CDR3 is 14 residues long. The V gene lost 0 bases and the J gene lost 0 bases, with 6 bases spanning the gap. Per germline, CDR1 SGDLS and CDR2 YYNGEE. In DNA, the CDR3 is TGTGCCAGCAGCGTAGGTCAGATGAACACTGAAGCTTTCTTT. This encodes CASSVGQMNTEAFF.

CDR3 in DNA: TGTGCCAGCAGCGTAGACTACAGGGGGACCTACGAGCAGTACTTC. This sequence encodes CASSVDYRGTYEQYF. The gene calls are TRBV7-6 and TRBJ2-7; 8 nucleotides agree with TRBD1. The CDR3 consists of 15 residues. Per the germline V gene, CDR1 is SGHVS and CDR2 is FNYEAQ. The J segment lost 2 bases and the V segment lost 5 bases, leaving 8 bases of the junction unmatched.

The chain carries TRBV6-2 or TRBV6-3 and TRBJ2-7, with D perhaps matching TRBD1 (5 bases). This CDR3 contains 12 residues. From germline, CDR1 is MNHEY and CDR2 SVGEGT. The germline V and J ends were trimmed by 6 bases and 6 bases, with 12 bases remaining between them. The CDR3 DNA reads as TGTGCCAGCAGCACCAGACAGAGCGAGCAGTACTTC. Protein product: CASSTRQSEQYF.

The chain joins TRBV12-5 to TRBJ1-1; D unresolved. Germline CDR1 LGHNT, CDR2 FRNRAP. The CDR3 is 14 residues long. Deletions cut 1 base from V and 5 bases from J, with 11 bases between. CDR3 sequence reads: CASGLDSVRTEAFF. The DNA of the CDR3 is TGTGCTAGTGGTTTGGACAGTGTAAGGACTGAAGCTTTCTTT.